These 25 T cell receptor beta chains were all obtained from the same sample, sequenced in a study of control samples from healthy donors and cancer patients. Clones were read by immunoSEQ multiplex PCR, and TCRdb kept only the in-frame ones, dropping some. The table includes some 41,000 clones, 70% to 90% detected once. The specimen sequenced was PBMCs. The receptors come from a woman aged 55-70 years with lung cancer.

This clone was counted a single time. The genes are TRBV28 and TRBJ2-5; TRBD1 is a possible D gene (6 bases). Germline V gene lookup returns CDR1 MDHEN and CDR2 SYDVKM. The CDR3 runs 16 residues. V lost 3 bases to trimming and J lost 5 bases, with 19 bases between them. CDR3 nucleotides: TGTGCCAGCAGTTTCTCGTTGGCTGGGGGCGACGAGACCCAGTACTTC. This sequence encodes CASSFSLAGGDETQYF.

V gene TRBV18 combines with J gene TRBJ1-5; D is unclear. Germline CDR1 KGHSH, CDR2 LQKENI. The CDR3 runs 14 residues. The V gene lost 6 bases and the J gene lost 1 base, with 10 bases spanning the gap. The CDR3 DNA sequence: TGTGCCAGCTCCGGGCCTCCGAGCAATCAGCCCCAGCATTTT. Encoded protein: CASSGPPSNQPQHF. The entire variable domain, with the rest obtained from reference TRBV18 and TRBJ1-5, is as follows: NAGVMQNPRHLVRRRGQEARLRCSPMKGHSHVYWYRQLPEEGLKFMVYLQKENIIDESGMPKERFSAEFPKEGPSILRIQQVVRGDSAAYFCASSGPPSNQPQHFGDGTRLSIL.

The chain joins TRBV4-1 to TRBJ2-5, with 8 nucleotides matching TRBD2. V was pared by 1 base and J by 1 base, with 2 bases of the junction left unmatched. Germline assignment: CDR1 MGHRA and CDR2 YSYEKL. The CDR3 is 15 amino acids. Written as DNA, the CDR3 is TGCGCCAGCAGCCAAGGAACTAGCGGCCAAGAGACCCAGTACTTC. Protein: CASSQGTSGQETQYF.

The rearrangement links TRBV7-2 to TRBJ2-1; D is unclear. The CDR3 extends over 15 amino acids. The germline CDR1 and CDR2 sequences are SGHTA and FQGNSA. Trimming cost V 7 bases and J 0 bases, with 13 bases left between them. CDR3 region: CASTPSASSYNEQFF. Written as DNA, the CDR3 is TGTGCCAGCACCCCTTCCGCGAGCTCCTACAATGAGCAGTTCTTC.

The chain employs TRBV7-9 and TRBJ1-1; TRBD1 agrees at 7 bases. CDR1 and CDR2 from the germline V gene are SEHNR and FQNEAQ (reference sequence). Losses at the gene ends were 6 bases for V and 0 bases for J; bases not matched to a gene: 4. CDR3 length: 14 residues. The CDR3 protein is CASRKGTVNTEAFF. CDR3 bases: TGTGCCAGCAGAAAAGGGACAGTGAACACTGAAGCTTTCTTT. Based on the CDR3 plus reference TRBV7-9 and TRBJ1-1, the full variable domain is DTGVSQNPRHKITKRGQNVTFRCDPISEHNRLYWYRQTLGQGPEFLTYFQNEAQLEKSRLLSDRFSAERPKGSFSTLEIQRTEQGDSAMYLCASRKGTVNTEAFFGQGTRLTVV.

Here the CDR3 DNA reads TGTGCCAGCAGCTCGACAGGTCTTGGGTCACCCCTCCACTTT. Its protein product is CASSSTGLGSPLHF. V gene TRBV11-1 combines with J gene TRBJ1-6, with a weak D call TRBD1 (6 bases). The CDR3 length is 14 residues. The germline V gene encodes CDR1 SGHAT and CDR2 FQDESV (reference sequence). With 4 bases removed from V and 10 bases from J, the gap between germline ends came to 14 bases.

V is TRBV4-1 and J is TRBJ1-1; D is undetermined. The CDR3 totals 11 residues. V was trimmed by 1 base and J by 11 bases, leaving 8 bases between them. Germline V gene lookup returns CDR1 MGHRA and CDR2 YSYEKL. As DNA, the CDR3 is TGCGCCAGCAGCCAAGCCGGTGTTGCTTTCTTT. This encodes CASSQAGVAFF.

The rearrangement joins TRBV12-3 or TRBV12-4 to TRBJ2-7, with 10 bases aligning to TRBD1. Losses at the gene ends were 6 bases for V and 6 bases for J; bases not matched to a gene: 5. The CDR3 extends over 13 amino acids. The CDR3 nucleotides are TGTGCCAGCAGCGGGACAGGGGAGGTCGAGCAGTACTTC. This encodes CASSGTGEVEQYF.

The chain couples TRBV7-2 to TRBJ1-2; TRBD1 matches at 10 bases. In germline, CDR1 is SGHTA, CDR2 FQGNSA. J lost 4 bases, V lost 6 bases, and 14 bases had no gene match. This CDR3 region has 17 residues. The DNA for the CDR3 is TGTGCCAGCAGTTTGATCCCGGGACAGGGGCTTGTCTATGGCTACACCTTC. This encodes CASSLIPGQGLVYGYTF.

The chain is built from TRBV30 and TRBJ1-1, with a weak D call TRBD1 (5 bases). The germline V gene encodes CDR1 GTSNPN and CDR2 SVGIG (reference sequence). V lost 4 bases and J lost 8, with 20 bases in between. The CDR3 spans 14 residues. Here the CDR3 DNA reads TGTGCCTGGACCACACCCCCCGCAGGGTCCGAAGCTTTCTTT. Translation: CAWTTPPAGSEAFF.

In DNA form, the CDR3 reads TGCGCCAGCAGCTTGGGAACGGGAGATAGCAATCAGCCCCAGCATTTT. Its protein is CASSLGTGDSNQPQHF. This chain uses TRBV5-1 with TRBJ1-5; D is undetermined. The germline V gene encodes CDR1 SGHRS and CDR2 YFSETQ. The CDR3 runs to 16 residues. V was pared by 0 bases and J by 0 bases, with 10 bases between.

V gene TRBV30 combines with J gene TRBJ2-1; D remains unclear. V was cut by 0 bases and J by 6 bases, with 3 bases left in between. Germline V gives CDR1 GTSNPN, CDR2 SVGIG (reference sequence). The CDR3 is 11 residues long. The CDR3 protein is CAWSVLNEQFF. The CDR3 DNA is TGTGCCTGGAGTGTACTCAATGAGCAGTTCTTC.

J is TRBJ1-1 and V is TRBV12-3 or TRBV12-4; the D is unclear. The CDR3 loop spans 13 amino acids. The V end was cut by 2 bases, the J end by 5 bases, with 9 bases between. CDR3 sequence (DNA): TGTGCCAGCAGTTTAACCAGGAGGACTGAAGCTTTCTTT. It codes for CASSLTRRTEAFF.

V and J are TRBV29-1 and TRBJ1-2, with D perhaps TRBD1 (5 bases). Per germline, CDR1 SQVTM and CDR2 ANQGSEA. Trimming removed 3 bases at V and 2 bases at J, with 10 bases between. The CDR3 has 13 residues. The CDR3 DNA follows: TGCAGCGTTGATGGTCCAGGGAACTATGGCTACACCTTC. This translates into CSVDGPGNYGYTF.

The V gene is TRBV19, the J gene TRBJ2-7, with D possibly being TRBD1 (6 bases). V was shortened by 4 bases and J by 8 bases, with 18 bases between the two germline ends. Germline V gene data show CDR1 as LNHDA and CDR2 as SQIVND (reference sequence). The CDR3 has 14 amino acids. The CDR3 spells CASSTPDRPRKQYF. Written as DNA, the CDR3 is TGTGCCAGTAGTACGCCGGACAGACCAAGAAAGCAGTACTTC.

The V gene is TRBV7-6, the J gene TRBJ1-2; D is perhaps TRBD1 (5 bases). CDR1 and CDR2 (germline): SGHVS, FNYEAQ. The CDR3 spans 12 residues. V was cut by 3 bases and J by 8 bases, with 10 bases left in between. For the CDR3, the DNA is TGTGCCAGCAGCTTGGGGACTACGGGCTACACCTTC. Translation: CASSLGTTGYTF.

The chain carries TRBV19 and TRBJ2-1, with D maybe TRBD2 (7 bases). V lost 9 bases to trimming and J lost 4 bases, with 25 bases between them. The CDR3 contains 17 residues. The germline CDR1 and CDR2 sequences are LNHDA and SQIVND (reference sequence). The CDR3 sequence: CASQYSSGGAGYNEQFF. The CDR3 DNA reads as TGTGCCAGCCAGTATTCCTCGGGGGGCGCAGGGTACAATGAGCAGTTCTTC.

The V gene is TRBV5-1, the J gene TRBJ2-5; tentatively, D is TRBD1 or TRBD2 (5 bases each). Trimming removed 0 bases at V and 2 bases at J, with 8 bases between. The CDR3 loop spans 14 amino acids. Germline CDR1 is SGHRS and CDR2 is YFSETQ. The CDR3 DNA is TGCGCCAGCAGCTTGGGAGGGACGCAAGAGACCCAGTACTTC. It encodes CASSLGGTQETQYF. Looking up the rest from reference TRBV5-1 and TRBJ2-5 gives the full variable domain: KAGVTQTPRYLIKTRGQQVTLSCSPISGHRSVSWYQQTPGQGLQFLFEYFSETQRNKGNFPGRFSGRQFSNSRSEMNVSTLELGDSALYLCASSLGGTQETQYFGPGTRLLVL.

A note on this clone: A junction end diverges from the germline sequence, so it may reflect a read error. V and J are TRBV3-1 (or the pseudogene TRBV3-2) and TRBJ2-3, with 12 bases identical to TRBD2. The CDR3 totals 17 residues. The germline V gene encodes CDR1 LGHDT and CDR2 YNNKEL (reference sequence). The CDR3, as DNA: TGTACCAGCAGCCGGACTCTAGCGGGAGGGCCTGTAGATACGCAGTATTTT. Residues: CTSSRTLAGGPVDTQYF.

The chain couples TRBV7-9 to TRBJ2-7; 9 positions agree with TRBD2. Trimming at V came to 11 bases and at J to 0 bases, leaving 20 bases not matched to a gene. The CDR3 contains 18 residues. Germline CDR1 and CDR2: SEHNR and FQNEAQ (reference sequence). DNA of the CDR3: TGTGCCGGGGATCGGACAGGCCCAGAGACTAGCGGCTCCTACGAGCAGTACTTC. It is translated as CAGDRTGPETSGSYEQYF.

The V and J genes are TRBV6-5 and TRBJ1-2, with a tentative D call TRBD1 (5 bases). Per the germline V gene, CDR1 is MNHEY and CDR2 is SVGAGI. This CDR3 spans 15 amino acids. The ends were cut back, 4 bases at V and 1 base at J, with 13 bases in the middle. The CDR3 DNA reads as TGTGCCAGCAGTTCTTCAGACAGTGATAACTATGGCTACACCTTC. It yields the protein CASSSSDSDNYGYTF.

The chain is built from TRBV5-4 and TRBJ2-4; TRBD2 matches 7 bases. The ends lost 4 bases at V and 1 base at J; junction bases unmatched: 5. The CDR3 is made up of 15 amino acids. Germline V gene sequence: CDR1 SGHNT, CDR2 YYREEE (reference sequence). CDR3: CASSKRGGAKNIQYF. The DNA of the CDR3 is TGTGCCAGCAGCAAGAGGGGAGGGGCCAAAAACATTCAGTACTTC.

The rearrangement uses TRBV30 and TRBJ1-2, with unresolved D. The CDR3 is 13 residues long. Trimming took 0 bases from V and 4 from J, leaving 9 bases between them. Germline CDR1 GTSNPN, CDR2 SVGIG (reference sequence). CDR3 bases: TGTGCCTGGAGTGTAGGAGGGCTCTATGGCTACACCTTC. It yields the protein CAWSVGGLYGYTF.

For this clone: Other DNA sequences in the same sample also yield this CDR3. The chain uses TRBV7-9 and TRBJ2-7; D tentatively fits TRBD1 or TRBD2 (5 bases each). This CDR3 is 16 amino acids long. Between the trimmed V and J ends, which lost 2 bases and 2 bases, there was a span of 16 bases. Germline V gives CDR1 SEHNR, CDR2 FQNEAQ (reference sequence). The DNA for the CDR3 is TGTGCCAGCAGCTTATTTCAGGGCGGACTGGCCTACGAGCAGTACTTC. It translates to CASSLFQGGLAYEQYF. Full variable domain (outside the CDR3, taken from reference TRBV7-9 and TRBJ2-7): DTGVSQNPRHKITKRGQNVTFRCDPISEHNRLYWYRQTLGQGPEFLTYFQNEAQLEKSRLLSDRFSAERPKGSFSTLEIQRTEQGDSAMYLCASSLFQGGLAYEQYFGPGTRLTVT.

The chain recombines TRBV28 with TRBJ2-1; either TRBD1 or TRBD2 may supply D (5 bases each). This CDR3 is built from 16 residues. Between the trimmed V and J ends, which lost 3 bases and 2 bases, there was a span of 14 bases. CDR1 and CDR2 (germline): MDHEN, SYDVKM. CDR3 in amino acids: CASSLAGTDPYNEQFF. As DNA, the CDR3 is TGTGCCAGCAGTTTGGCCGGGACGGACCCCTACAATGAGCAGTTCTTC.